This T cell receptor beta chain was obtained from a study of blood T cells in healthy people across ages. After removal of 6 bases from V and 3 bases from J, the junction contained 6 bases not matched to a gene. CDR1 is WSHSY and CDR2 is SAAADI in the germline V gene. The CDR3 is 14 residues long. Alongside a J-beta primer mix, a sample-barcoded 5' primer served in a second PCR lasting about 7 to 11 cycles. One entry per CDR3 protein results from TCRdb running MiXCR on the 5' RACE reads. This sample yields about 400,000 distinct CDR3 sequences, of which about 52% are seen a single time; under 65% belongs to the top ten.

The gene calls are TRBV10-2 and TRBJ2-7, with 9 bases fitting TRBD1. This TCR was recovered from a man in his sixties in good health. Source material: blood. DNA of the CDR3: TGCGCCAGCAGAAGGGACAGGGTAGTCTACGAGCAGTACTTC. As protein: CASRRDRVVYEQYF.